Listed here are 27 T cell receptor beta chains from one sample, sequenced in a study of blood T cell repertoires in COVID-19. Measured with immunoSEQ multiplex PCR; TCRdb has only the in-frame clones, and not every one. The sample carries under 15,000 clones, about 75% recorded once. The sample was peripheral blood. These receptors were taken from a woman aged 80 or over with acute or convalescent COVID-19.

This clone occurred a few times. The chain recombines TRBV5-1 with TRBJ2-7, with D perhaps TRBD2 (6 bases). CDR3 length equals 15 residues. The V gene's germline CDR1 is SGHRS and CDR2 YFSETQ. Trimming left V 3 bases short and J 3 bases short, with 16 bases between. The CDR3: CASSYVMGLDYEQYF. In nucleotides, the CDR3 is TGCGCCAGCAGCTACGTAATGGGACTCGACTACGAGCAGTACTTC.

The chain uses TRBV2 and TRBJ1-4; TRBD1 matches 7 bases. The length of the CDR3 is 14 residues. J was trimmed by 7 bases and V by 6 bases; bases with no gene match: 8. The germline V gene has CDR1 SNHLY and CDR2 FYNNEI. CDR3 loop: CASRTTGSVEKLFF. The CDR3 DNA reads TGTGCCAGCAGGACGACAGGGTCAGTTGAAAAACTGTTTTTT.

The V call is TRBV2, the J call TRBJ2-7, with 8 bases that match TRBD1. The CDR3 has 14 amino acids. Germline V gives CDR1 SNHLY, CDR2 FYNNEI. V lost 4 bases and J lost 4; bases outside the gene matches: 6. The CDR3 sequence: CASSVDRGRYEQYF. In nucleotides, the CDR3 is TGTGCCAGCAGTGTCGACAGGGGAAGATACGAGCAGTACTTC.

This clone showed up just once. This chain uses TRBV19 with TRBJ2-7, with D hard to call. Germline loops: CDR1 LNHDA, CDR2 SQIVND (reference sequence). V was shortened by 5 bases and J by 4 bases, with 12 bases between the two germline ends. This CDR3 contains 13 residues. CDR3 sequence: CASSGGVEYEQYF. The CDR3 DNA sequence: TGTGCCAGTAGTGGTGGTGTTGAGTACGAGCAGTACTTC.

The CDR3 DNA follows: TGTGCCAGTAACAGGGGAACCGGGGAGCTGTTTTTT. Translation gives CASNRGTGELFF. The V and J genes are TRBV9 and TRBJ2-2; TRBD1 agrees at 7 bases. Trimming took 8 bases from V and 5 from J; bases not matched to a gene: 3. The CDR3 is 12 amino acids. The V gene's germline CDR1 is SGDLS and CDR2 YYNGEE.

The CDR3 DNA reads as TGTGCCAGCAGTCTAACAGGGGCCGGGGAGCTGTTTTTT. It codes for CASSLTGAGELFF. This chain uses TRBV12-3 or TRBV12-4 with TRBJ2-2; 7 bases fit TRBD1. This CDR3 has 13 amino acids. The V gene end was trimmed by 5 bases and the J gene end by 6 bases; junction bases not matched to a gene: 3.

Turning to this clone: This sample includes further DNA sequences coding for the same CDR3. The genes are TRBV9 and TRBJ2-5; 9 bases agree with TRBD1. The CDR3 runs 14 residues. Germline values: CDR1 SGDLS, CDR2 YYNGEE. V was clipped by 0 bases and J by 5 bases; unmatched bases: 2. In nucleotides, the CDR3 is TGTGCCAGCAGCGTAGAAGGACAGGGGGAGACCCAGTACTTC. Its translation is CASSVEGQGETQYF.

The V gene is TRBV18, the J gene TRBJ2-5; TRBD1 matches at 7 bases. Germline assignment: CDR1 KGHSH and CDR2 LQKENI. The V gene end was trimmed by 0 bases and the J gene end by 1 base; junction bases not matched to a gene: 2. The CDR3 runs to 15 residues. CDR3 in amino acids: CASSPPGQIQETQYF. CDR3 nucleotides: TGTGCCAGCTCACCACCGGGACAGATCCAAGAGACCCAGTACTTC.

CDR3 in DNA: TGCGCCAGCAGCTTGGTGGTAGCGGGGAACAACGAGCAGTACTTC. Amino acid sequence: CASSLVVAGNNEQYF. V gene TRBV5-1 combines with J gene TRBJ2-7; 8 bases agree with TRBD2. Germline CDR1 SGHRS, CDR2 YFSETQ. The V gene end was trimmed by 0 bases and the J gene end by 5 bases; junction bases not matched to a gene: 7. The CDR3 sequence is 15 residues long.

The V call is TRBV24-1, the J call TRBJ2-2; TRBD1 agrees at 9 bases. CDR1 KGHDR and CDR2 SFDVKD come from the germline V gene. The CDR3 contains 17 residues. V lost 2 bases, J lost 6 bases, and 9 bases stayed unmatched. CDR3 bases: TGTGCCACCAGTGATTACCCGGGACAGGGATTTCCCGGGGAGCTGTTTTTT. Residues: CATSDYPGQGFPGELFF.

The rearrangement joins TRBV19 to TRBJ1-4; D unresolved. The CDR3 consists of 14 residues. Trimming took 3 bases from V and 2 from J, leaving 7 bases between them. Germline V lookup: CDR1 LNHDA, CDR2 SQIVND (reference sequence). CDR3 in amino acids: CASSIQVTNEKLFF. CDR3 nucleotide sequence: TGTGCCAGTAGTATCCAGGTCACTAATGAAAAACTGTTTTTT.

Only a few counts were recorded for this clone. J is TRBJ2-1 and V is TRBV7-9, with 7 bases matching TRBD2. V lost 6 bases and J lost 7; bases outside the gene matches: 9. There are 14 residues in the CDR3. Germline CDR1 is SEHNR and CDR2 is FQNEAQ (reference sequence). CDR3 region: CASRPKRGPNEQFF. The CDR3 nucleotides read TGTGCCAGCAGACCCAAGCGGGGTCCAAATGAGCAGTTCTTC.

As DNA, the CDR3 is TGTGCCACCAGCAAGGCTAGCGGGGGGTACAATGAGCAGTTCTTC. Its translation is CATSKASGGYNEQFF. This sequence joins TRBV15 and TRBJ2-1, with 11 bases lining up with TRBD2. Per the germline V gene, CDR1 is LNHNV and CDR2 is YYDKDF (reference sequence). CDR3 length equals 15 residues. With V trimmed by 4 bases and J by 4 bases, 3 bases remained unmatched.

This clone has a handful of counts. The chain uses TRBV3-1 (or the pseudogene TRBV3-2) and TRBJ1-2, with 7 bases identical to TRBD1. Trimming cost V 4 bases and J 2 bases; bases outside gene matches: 4. CDR1 LGHDT and CDR2 YNNKEL come from the germline V gene (reference sequence). There are 14 residues in the CDR3. The CDR3 here is CASSPPTGNYGYTF. CDR3 nucleotides: TGTGCCAGCAGCCCTCCGACAGGGAACTATGGCTACACCTTC.

The chain joins TRBV20-1 to TRBJ2-3; 14 bases line up with TRBD2. This CDR3 spans 16 amino acids. Germline CDR1 reads DFQATT; CDR2 reads SNEGSKA (reference sequence). Germline trimming cut 3 bases from V and 2 bases from J; bases unmatched to any gene: 4. This chain's CDR3 is CSASGLAGGFTDTQYF. CDR3 nucleotide sequence: TGCAGTGCTAGTGGACTAGCGGGGGGCTTCACAGATACGCAGTATTTT.

This clone came up a few times. The chain recombines TRBV4-2 with TRBJ2-2; no definite D call. Trimming pared 0 bases from V and 6 bases from J, leaving 11 bases between. The CDR3 consists of 15 residues. Germline V gene sequence: CDR1 LGHNA, CDR2 YNFKEQ. CDR3 coding DNA: TGTGCCAGCAGCCAAGACCAAACTTATGCCGGGGAGCTGTTTTTT. Translated, it gives CASSQDQTYAGELFF.

This clone appeared once. The chain recombines TRBV5-5 with TRBJ2-1; TRBD1 is a possible D gene (6 bases). V was trimmed by 4 bases and J by 6 bases, leaving 14 bases between them. Germline assignment: CDR1 SGHKS and CDR2 YYEKEE (reference sequence). The CDR3 is 14 amino acids. The CDR3 is CASSHRDPTNEQFF. The CDR3 DNA sequence: TGTGCCAGCAGCCACAGGGATCCCACCAATGAGCAGTTCTTC.

The chain employs TRBV24-1 and TRBJ2-7; tentative D call: TRBD1 (6 bases). The CDR3 loop spans 13 amino acids. In germline, CDR1 is KGHDR, CDR2 SFDVKD. V shed 1 base and J shed 8 bases, with 11 bases lying between them. CDR3 sequence: CATSDFPRGQQYF. As DNA, the CDR3 is TGTGCCACCAGTGATTTCCCCAGGGGACAGCAGTACTTC.

The V call is TRBV6-6, the J call TRBJ1-1; possibly TRBD1 for D (5 bases). The CDR3 is 15 amino acids. V was pared by 4 bases and J by 0 bases, with 12 bases between. CDR1 and CDR2 (germline): MNHNY, SVGAGI (reference sequence). This chain's CDR3 is CASSFHRSMNTEAFF. CDR3 DNA sequence: TGTGCCAGCAGTTTCCACAGGAGCATGAACACTGAAGCTTTCTTT.

This clone turned up a few times. V is TRBV6-6 and J is TRBJ1-1; D call uncertain. Germline-derived CDR1 and CDR2 are MNHNY and SVGAGI (reference sequence). The CDR3 totals 13 residues. The V and J ends lost 4 bases and 2 bases respectively, with 8 bases between them. The CDR3 DNA reads as TGTGCCAGCAGTTTCCAGTTTAACACTGAAGCTTTCTTT. This translates into CASSFQFNTEAFF.

The rearrangement links TRBV5-1 to TRBJ2-1; D not certain. This CDR3 spans 13 amino acids. The V gene lost 2 bases and the J gene lost 7 bases, with 10 bases spanning the gap. Per the germline V gene, CDR1 is SGHRS and CDR2 is YFSETQ. CDR3 coding DNA: TGCGCCAGCAGCTTCCAGGTACGGAATGAGCAGTTCTTC. This encodes CASSFQVRNEQFF.

The rearrangement joins TRBV3-1 (or the pseudogene TRBV3-2) to TRBJ2-3, with TRBD2 matching over 16 bases. Germline loops: CDR1 LGHDT, CDR2 YNNKEL (reference sequence). The CDR3 consists of 21 residues. Losses at the gene ends were 0 bases for V and 2 bases for J; bases not matched to a gene: 11. The CDR3 protein is CASSQDTDMGLAGGPTDTQYF. CDR3 DNA sequence: TGTGCCAGCAGCCAAGATACGGATATGGGACTAGCGGGGGGGCCCACAGATACGCAGTATTTT.

This clone was counted a few times. The V gene is TRBV14, the J gene TRBJ2-1, with D perhaps matching TRBD2 (6 bases). This CDR3 spans 15 amino acids. Germline assignment: CDR1 SGHDN and CDR2 FVKESK. Between the trimmed V and J ends, which lost 1 base and 9 bases, there was a span of 16 bases. CDR3 in DNA: TGTGCCAGCAGCCAAGTTGGGCAGGGAGGTTTTGAGCAGTTCTTC. Its translation is CASSQVGQGGFEQFF.

This clone has only a few counts. The chain is built from TRBV29-1 and TRBJ2-7; a possible D gene is TRBD2 (7 bases). The CDR3 is made up of 12 amino acids. V was pared by 7 bases and J by 4 bases, with 14 bases between. CDR1 is SQVTM, CDR2 ANQGSEA, per germline. CDR3 DNA sequence: TGCAGCGCTATAAGGGGGGGGTACGAGCAGTACTTC. Its protein product is CSAIRGGYEQYF.

In this sample, this clone turned up once. The CDR3 nucleotides are TGTGCCAGCAGCCCGACGACTAGAGCTTTCTTT. Translation: CASSPTTRAFF. The chain has TRBV7-9 and TRBJ1-1; D is ambiguous. V was shortened by 5 bases and J by 10 bases, with 11 bases between the two germline ends. The CDR3 sequence is 11 residues long. Germline assignment: CDR1 SEHNR and CDR2 FQNEAQ (reference sequence).

In this sample, this clone turned up a few times. The chain combines TRBV9 with TRBJ2-2, with 8 bases lining up with TRBD1. CDR1 is SGDLS and CDR2 is YYNGEE in the germline V gene. This CDR3 spans 14 amino acids. Trimming at V came to 4 bases and at J to 4 bases, leaving 3 bases not matched to a gene. The CDR3 nucleotides read TGTGCCAGCAGCACAACAGGGGGCACCGGGGAGCTGTTTTTT. This translates into CASSTTGGTGELFF.

There are a few counts of this clone. This chain uses TRBV7-9 with TRBJ1-1; 7 nucleotides agree with TRBD1. The germline CDR1 and CDR2 sequences are SEHNR and FQNEAQ (reference sequence). V was clipped by 5 bases and J by 0 bases; unmatched bases: 3. The CDR3 totals 14 residues. CDR3 DNA: TGTGCCAGCAGCCAGACAGGGATGAACACTGAAGCTTTCTTT. This codes for CASSQTGMNTEAFF.